A selection of T cell receptor beta chains follows, all from one sample in a study of T cell responses to AZD1222 COVID-19 vaccine. Profiled with immunoSEQ multiplex PCR; TCRdb holds only in-frame clones, not every one. The table includes some 99,000 clones, roughly 90% detected once. Sequencing was performed on peripheral blood, taken on day 0 of MenACWY control vaccination. The receptors originated from an adult in good health. Both conserved end residues are part of each CDR3. D genes are given only for firm matches. Size is stated for part of the rows, as once, few or many counts, or as a class when the clone is expanded.

>TRBJ2-1|NA|NA|TRBV5-4
CASSFGDRAHNEQFF
TGTGCCAGCAGCTTCGGGGACCGTGCCCATAATGAGCAGTTCTTC
>TRBJ1-6|NA|NA|TRBV28
CASRASPPGPNSPLHF
TGTGCCAGCAGGGCGTCGCCGCCGGGCCCTAATTCACCCCTCCACTTT
>TRBJ1-4|NA|NA|TRBV29-1
CSARYGGLEKLFF
TGCAGCGCACGTTATGGGGGCTTGGAAAAACTGTTTTTT
>TRBJ1-4|NA|few|TRBV24-1
CATSDAKQGEKLFF
TGTGCCACCAGTGATGCAAAACAGGGTGAAAAACTGTTTTTT
>TRBJ2-5|NA|NA|TRBV7-9
CASSFPEQTQYF
TGTGCCAGCAGCTTCCCCGAGCAGACCCAGTACTTC
>TRBJ1-1|NA|NA|TRBV7-6
CASSKEGGRVEAFF
TGTGCCAGCAGCAAAGAGGGGGGCAGGGTTGAAGCTTTCTTT
>TRBJ1-4|TRBD1|once|TRBV5-1
CASTENRGQGEKLFF
TGCGCCAGCACCGAGAACAGGGGACAAGGTGAAAAACTGTTTTTT
>TRBJ2-7|NA|NA|TRBV9
CASSVGRGSDEQYF
TGTGCCAGCAGCGTGGGTCGGGGGAGCGACGAGCAGTACTTC
>TRBJ2-7|NA|NA|TRBV10-3
CAITPQGTYEQYF
TGTGCCATCACACCCCAGGGAACCTACGAGCAGTACTTC
>TRBJ2-1|TRBD2|NA|TRBV4-1
CASSLETSGKQFF
TGCGCCAGCAGCCTCGAGACTAGCGGCAAGCAGTTCTTC
>TRBJ1-5|NA|NA|TRBV2
CASSAAGGSQPQHF
TGTGCCAGCTCGGCAGCCGGCGGGAGTCAGCCCCAGCATTTT
>TRBJ1-5|NA|NA|TRBV19
CASSLEPGDQPQHF
TGTGCCAGTAGTCTCGAACCGGGGGATCAGCCCCAGCATTTT
>TRBJ1-1|NA|NA|TRBV18
CASSLTTADPEAFF
TGTGCCAGCTCACTAACTACAGCGGACCCTGAAGCTTTCTTT
>TRBJ1-5|TRBD1|NA|TRBV6-1
CASSDRVSGHF
TGTGCCAGCAGCGACAGGGTTTCGGGGCATTTT
>TRBJ2-5|NA|few|TRBV6-1
CASSEVRGRGQYF
TGTGCCAGCAGTGAAGTCCGGGGACGAGGGCAGTACTTC
>TRBJ2-7|NA|NA|TRBV24-1
CATSDRYEQYF
TGTGCCACCAGCGACCGTTACGAGCAGTACTTC
>TRBJ2-3|NA|NA|TRBV6-2/TRBV6-3
CASSPRGGATDTQYF
TGTGCCAGCAGCCCACGCGGTGGGGCCACAGATACGCAGTATTTT
>TRBJ1-1|NA|NA|TRBV6-5
CASSWGANTEAFF
TGTGCCAGCAGTTGGGGAGCGAACACTGAAGCTTTCTTT
>TRBJ2-7|TRBD2|NA|TRBV5-1
CASSVNPSGSYEQYF
TGCGCCAGCAGCGTAAACCCTAGCGGCTCCTACGAGCAGTACTTC
>TRBJ2-4|TRBD1|NA|TRBV5-1
CASSPPGTGFGVKNIQYF
TGCGCCAGCAGCCCGCCCGGGACAGGGTTCGGAGTCAAAAACATTCAGTACTTC
>TRBJ2-5|NA|NA|TRBV2
CASPNRLRRGMDVETQYF
TGTGCCAGCCCTAATCGACTCCGGAGAGGGATGGATGTAGAGACCCAGTACTTC
>TRBJ1-1|NA|NA|TRBV6-2/TRBV6-3
CASSPHSEAGITGTEAFF
TGTGCCAGCAGTCCCCATTCAGAGGCAGGTATAACGGGGACTGAAGCTTTCTTT
>TRBJ1-3|NA|once|TRBV3-1/TRBV3-2
CGRFGNTIYF
TGTGGCAGGTTTGGAAACACCATATATTTT
>TRBJ1-1|NA|NA|TRBV7-2
CASSFAGSPTEAFF
TGTGCCAGCAGCTTCGCCGGGAGCCCCACTGAAGCTTTCTTT
>TRBJ1-1|TRBD1|NA|TRBV15
CATSATGDLTEAFF
TGTGCCACCAGCGCCACAGGGGATCTCACTGAAGCTTTCTTT
>TRBJ2-5|NA|few|TRBV27
CASRKGPWVGETQYF
TGTGCCAGCAGGAAGGGGCCTTGGGTTGGAGAGACCCAGTACTTC
>TRBJ1-3|NA|NA|TRBV30
CAWKGVPNSGNTIYF
TGTGCCTGGAAAGGTGTACCGAACTCTGGAAACACCATATATTTT
>TRBJ2-2|TRBD2|NA|TRBV7-2
CASSIGTSGLTGELFF
TGTGCCAGCAGCATAGGGACTAGCGGATTGACCGGGGAGCTGTTTTTT
>TRBJ1-1|NA|NA|TRBV21-1
CASSGDVLNTEAFF
TGTGCCAGCAGCGGCGATGTGCTGAACACTGAAGCTTTCTTT
>TRBJ1-2|TRBD1|NA|TRBV12-3/TRBV12-4
CASRPDRGHGYTF
TGTGCCAGCAGGCCCGACAGGGGGCATGGCTACACCTTC